This T cell receptor (beta chain) was sequenced for a study of immune reconstitution after stem cell transplant in scleroderma. This clonotype counts as large (0.1 to 1%). TCRdb passed the RT-PCR reads through MiXCR, listing each CDR3 protein once. The repertoire consists of more than 3,500 distinct CDR3 sequences, with roughly 5% occurring once and the leading ten covering 15%. The TCR was taken from a female donor with systemic sclerosis. Sampling was done before or after autologous hematopoietic stem cell transplantation (not recorded which).

In nucleotides, the CDR3 is TGCGCCACTCGGGACCTCACAGATACGCAGTATTTT. Translated, it gives CATRDLTDTQYF. This rearrangement joins TRBV4-3 to TRBJ2-3, with D perhaps given as TRBD1 or TRBD2 (5 bases each). The CDR3 has 12 residues. CDR1 and CDR2 from the germline V gene are LGHNA and YSLEER. V was pared by 10 bases and J by 2 bases, with 10 bases between.